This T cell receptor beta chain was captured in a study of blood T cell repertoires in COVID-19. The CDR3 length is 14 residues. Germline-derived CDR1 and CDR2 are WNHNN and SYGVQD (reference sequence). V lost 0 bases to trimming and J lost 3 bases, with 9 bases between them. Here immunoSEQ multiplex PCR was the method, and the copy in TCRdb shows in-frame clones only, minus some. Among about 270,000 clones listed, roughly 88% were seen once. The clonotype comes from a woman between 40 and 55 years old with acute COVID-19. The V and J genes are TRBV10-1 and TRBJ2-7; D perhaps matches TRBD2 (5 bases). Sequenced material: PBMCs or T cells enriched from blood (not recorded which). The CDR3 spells CASSESLGSYEQYF. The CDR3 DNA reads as TGCGCCAGCAGTGAGTCATTGGGGAGCTACGAGCAGTACTTC.